These 20 T cell receptor beta chains came from one sample sequenced in a study of blood T cell repertoires in COVID-19. Clones were sequenced by immunoSEQ multiplex PCR, and TCRdb holds only the in-frame ones, with some missing. The sample yields about 73,000 clones, 90% seen once. The specimen was peripheral blood. The receptors come from a woman older than 75 with active or convalescent COVID-19.

This clone appeared once. The CDR3 sequence is CASSRRTVQSNHGYTF. As DNA, the CDR3 is TGTGCCAGCAGCCGACGGACAGTACAGTCTAATCATGGCTACACCTTC. The V call is TRBV5-8, the J call TRBJ1-2, with TRBD1 as a possible D gene (6 bases). The length of the CDR3 is 16 residues. The ends were cut back, 4 bases at V and 6 bases at J, with 22 bases in the middle. Germline lookup yields CDR1 SGHTS and CDR2 YDEGEE.

The rearrangement uses TRBV18 and TRBJ1-5, with D unresolved. Trimming left V 2 bases short and J 1 base short, with 6 bases between. The CDR3 sequence is 14 residues long. Germline V lookup: CDR1 KGHSH, CDR2 LQKENI. The CDR3 nucleotides are TGTGCCAGCTCACCAGCAGTAAGCAATCAGCCCCAGCATTTT. The encoded protein is CASSPAVSNQPQHF.

The rearrangement joins TRBV7-3 to TRBJ2-5, with D tentatively TRBD1 (5 bases). This CDR3 is 15 amino acids long. V dropped 2 bases and J dropped 3 bases, with 13 bases sitting between them. Germline CDR1 is SGHTA and CDR2 is FQGTGA. CDR3 DNA: TGTGCCAGCAGCTTAGTACGGGCCAGGGAAGAGACCCAGTACTTC. Protein product: CASSLVRAREETQYF. Full variable domain (missing parts from reference TRBV7-3 and TRBJ2-5): GAGVSQTPSNKVTEKGKYVELRCDPISGHTALYWYRQSLGQGPEFLIYFQGTGAADDSGLPNDRFFAVRPEGSVSTLKIQRTERGDSAVYLCASSLVRAREETQYFGPGTRLLVL.

The rearrangement joins TRBV28 to TRBJ2-6, with 12 bases aligning to TRBD1. Germline CDR1 and CDR2: MDHEN and SYDVKM. The CDR3 is 19 amino acids. Losses at the gene ends were 4 bases for V and 4 bases for J; bases not matched to a gene: 11. The CDR3 sequence is CASSSLHRDRGQGANVLTF. CDR3 DNA sequence: TGTGCCAGCAGTTCACTTCACCGGGACAGGGGGCAAGGGGCCAACGTCCTGACTTTC.

This clone appeared a single time. V gene TRBV13 combines with J gene TRBJ1-6, with TRBD1 matching 10 bases. Losses at the gene ends were 0 bases for V and 0 bases for J; bases not matched to a gene: 8. The CDR3 has 20 amino acids. Germline V CDR1 and CDR2: PRHDT, FYEKMQ (reference sequence). The CDR3 spells CASSLGPGQGISSYNSPLHF. CDR3 sequence (DNA): TGTGCCAGCAGCTTAGGACCGGGACAGGGGATAAGCTCCTATAATTCACCCCTCCACTTT.

The DNA of the CDR3 is TGTGCCAGCAGCCTCACCGGATCCGGGACTAACTATGGCTACACCTTC. This sequence encodes CASSLTGSGTNYGYTF. This sequence joins TRBV7-2 and TRBJ1-2; D is unresolved. V shed 5 bases and J shed 0 bases, with 16 bases lying between them. The CDR3 has 16 amino acids. Germline assignment: CDR1 SGHTA and CDR2 FQGNSA.

This rearrangement joins TRBV19 to TRBJ1-3, with TRBD1 identical over 7 bases. Looked up from germline, CDR1 is LNHDA and CDR2 is SQIVND (reference sequence). The CDR3 spans 18 residues. J gave up 0 bases and V 5 bases, and 13 bases lay outside the gene matches. The DNA of the CDR3 is TGTGCCAGTAGTCCGACCTCCCGACAGGGCGTCTCTGGAAACACCATATATTTT. Amino acids: CASSPTSRQGVSGNTIYF. The full variable domain, completed using reference TRBV19 and TRBJ1-3, is DGGITQSPKYLFRKEGQNVTLSCEQNLNHDAMYWYRQDPGQGLRLIYYSQIVNDFQKGDIAEGYSVSREKKESFPLTVTSAQKNPTAFYLCASSPTSRQGVSGNTIYFGEGSWLTVV.

The V call is TRBV5-1, the J call TRBJ2-2; 8 nucleotides agree with TRBD2. Unmatched junction bases numbered 3, after V lost 2 bases and J lost 0 bases. The CDR3 totals 16 residues. CDR1 and CDR2 (germline): SGHRS, YFSETQ. CDR3 in DNA: TGCGCCAGCAGCTTAAGCGGGGGCTCGAACACCGGGGAGCTGTTTTTT. Encoded protein: CASSLSGGSNTGELFF.

This chain connects TRBV28 to TRBJ1-5, with 8 bases lining up with TRBD1. Per germline, CDR1 MDHEN and CDR2 SYDVKM. V shed 4 bases, J shed 6 bases, and the junction held 8 bases outside the gene matches. This CDR3 contains 15 residues. This chain's CDR3 is CASSSPTGDFQPQHF. The CDR3 DNA is TGTGCCAGCAGTTCACCGACAGGGGATTTTCAGCCCCAGCATTTT.

The chain couples TRBV5-4 to TRBJ1-6, with D possibly matching TRBD1 (5 bases). V was shortened by 0 bases and J by 2 bases, with 6 bases between the two germline ends. This CDR3 region has 15 residues. Germline-derived CDR1 and CDR2 are SGHNT and YYREEE (reference sequence). The DNA of the CDR3 is TGTGCCAGCAGCTTGGAGGGGCCCTATAATTCACCCCTCCACTTT. It encodes CASSLEGPYNSPLHF.

V and J are TRBV19 and TRBJ2-1; TRBD2 matches at 9 bases. The germline CDR1 and CDR2 sequences are LNHDA and SQIVND (reference sequence). The CDR3 consists of 16 residues. The ends lost 1 base at V and 5 bases at J; junction bases unmatched: 6. CDR3 in DNA: TGTGCCAGTAGTATAGCTTCGCGGGGGGGCAACAATGAGCAGTTCTTC. Translated: CASSIASRGGNNEQFF. Full variable domain (outside the CDR3, taken from reference TRBV19 and TRBJ2-1): DGGITQSPKYLFRKEGQNVTLSCEQNLNHDAMYWYRQDPGQGLRLIYYSQIVNDFQKGDIAEGYSVSREKKESFPLTVTSAQKNPTAFYLCASSIASRGGNNEQFFGPGTRLTVL.

This chain connects TRBV19 to TRBJ2-7; 9 nucleotides agree with TRBD2. From germline, CDR1 is LNHDA and CDR2 SQIVND (reference sequence). Germline trimming cut 3 bases from V and 2 bases from J; bases unmatched to any gene: 5. This CDR3 is built from 15 residues. This CDR3 reads CASSIGAGGPYEQYF. The CDR3 bases are TGTGCCAGTAGTATTGGTGCGGGGGGGCCCTACGAGCAGTACTTC.

The J gene is TRBJ1-1, the V gene TRBV7-8, with TRBD1 matching over 9 bases. The CDR3 runs 15 residues. Trimming removed 5 bases from V and 1 base from J; junction bases left unmatched: 5. CDR1 and CDR2 (germline): SGHVS, FQNEAQ. The DNA for the CDR3 is TGTGCCAGCAGCGACGGACAGGGGACGAACACTGAAGCTTTCTTT. As protein: CASSDGQGTNTEAFF.

The CDR3 here is CASSGDGVAGSSYNEQFF. CDR3 sequence (DNA): TGTGCCAGCAGCGGAGACGGAGTAGCGGGGAGCTCCTACAATGAGCAGTTCTTC. The J gene is TRBJ2-1, the V gene TRBV9, with 8 bases that match TRBD2. The CDR3 loop spans 18 amino acids. Per the germline V gene, CDR1 is SGDLS and CDR2 is YYNGEE. Unmatched junction bases numbered 11, after V lost 3 bases and J lost 0 bases. Full variable domain (remainder filled in from reference TRBV9 and TRBJ2-1): DSGVTQTPKHLITATGQRVTLRCSPRSGDLSVYWYQQSLDQGLQFLIQYYNGEERAKGNILERFSAQQFPDLHSELNLSSLELGDSALYFCASSGDGVAGSSYNEQFFGPGTRLTVL.

The rearrangement uses TRBV7-3 and TRBJ1-3; D may be TRBD1 (5 bases). Trimming removed 4 bases at V and 0 bases at J, with 22 bases between. The CDR3 contains 19 residues. Germline CDR1 SGHTA, CDR2 FQGTGA. The CDR3 region is CASSWALGSGRSSGNTIYF. In DNA, the CDR3 is TGTGCCAGCAGCTGGGCCCTGGGGTCAGGGCGAAGCTCTGGAAACACCATATATTTT.

The chain couples TRBV5-1 to TRBJ1-4; D not certain. In germline, CDR1 is SGHRS, CDR2 YFSETQ. This CDR3 comprises 15 residues. Trimming cost V 0 bases and J 8 bases, with 14 bases left between them. CDR3 coding DNA: TGCGCCAGCAGCTTGGCCGCCATCTCGGGGGAAAAACTGTTTTTT. It translates to CASSLAAISGEKLFF.

This chain links TRBV25-1 with TRBJ2-4; TRBD2 might be the D (6 bases). V gave up 6 bases and J gave up 0 bases, with 15 bases separating them. CDR3 length: 16 amino acids. Germline lookup yields CDR1 MGHDK and CDR2 SYGVNS. The chain's CDR3 is CASSGAGPKAKNIQYF. CDR3 nucleotides: TGTGCCAGCAGCGGGGCGGGGCCTAAAGCCAAAAACATTCAGTACTTC. Full variable domain (rest looked up from reference TRBV25-1 and TRBJ2-4): EADIYQTPRYLVIGTGKKITLECSQTMGHDKMYWYQQDPGMELHLIHYSYGVNSTEKGDLSSESTVSRIRTEHFPLTLESARPSHTSQYLCASSGAGPKAKNIQYFGAGTRLSVL.

V and J are TRBV7-8 and TRBJ1-3; D is uncertain. Deletions cut 4 bases from V and 0 bases from J, with 7 bases between. Germline V gives CDR1 SGHVS, CDR2 FQNEAQ. This CDR3 has 14 amino acids. As DNA, the CDR3 is TGTGCCAGCAGCTCGGCAGGCTCTGGAAACACCATATATTTT. Translated: CASSSAGSGNTIYF.

The rearrangement joins TRBV11-3 to TRBJ2-3; 15 bases are shared with TRBD2. The length of the CDR3 is 17 residues. J gave up 0 bases and V 4 bases, and 2 bases lay outside the gene matches. Germline V gene data show CDR1 as SGHNT and CDR2 as YENEEA. The CDR3 sequence is CASSYGTSGGSTDTQYF. The CDR3 DNA reads TGTGCCAGCAGCTACGGGACTAGCGGGGGGAGCACAGATACGCAGTATTTT.

This chain uses TRBV10-3 with TRBJ1-2; tentatively, D is TRBD1 (5 bases). Between the trimmed V and J ends, which lost 8 bases and 3 bases, there was a span of 19 bases. The CDR3 is 15 residues long. From germline, CDR1 is ENHRY and CDR2 SYGVKD. The CDR3 here is CAIQGPVQRDYGYTF. DNA of the CDR3: TGTGCCATCCAGGGCCCGGTGCAAAGGGACTATGGCTACACCTTC.